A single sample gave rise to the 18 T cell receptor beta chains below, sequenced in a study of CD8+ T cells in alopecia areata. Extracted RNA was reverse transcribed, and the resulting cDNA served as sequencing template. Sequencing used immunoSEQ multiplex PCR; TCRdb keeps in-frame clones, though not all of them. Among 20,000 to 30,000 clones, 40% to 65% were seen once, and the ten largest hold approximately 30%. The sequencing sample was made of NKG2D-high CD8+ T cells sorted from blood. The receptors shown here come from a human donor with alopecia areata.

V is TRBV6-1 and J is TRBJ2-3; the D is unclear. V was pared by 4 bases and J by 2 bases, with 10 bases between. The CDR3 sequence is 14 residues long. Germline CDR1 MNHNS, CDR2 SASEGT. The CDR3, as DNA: TGTGCCAGCAGTGCGCCAGAATTCACAGATACGCAGTATTTT. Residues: CASSAPEFTDTQYF.

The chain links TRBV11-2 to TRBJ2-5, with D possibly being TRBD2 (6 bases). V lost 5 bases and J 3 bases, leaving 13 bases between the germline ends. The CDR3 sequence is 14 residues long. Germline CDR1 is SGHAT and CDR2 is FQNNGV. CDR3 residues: CASSASGSEETQYF. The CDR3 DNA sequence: TGTGCCAGCAGCGCAAGCGGGTCAGAAGAGACCCAGTACTTC.

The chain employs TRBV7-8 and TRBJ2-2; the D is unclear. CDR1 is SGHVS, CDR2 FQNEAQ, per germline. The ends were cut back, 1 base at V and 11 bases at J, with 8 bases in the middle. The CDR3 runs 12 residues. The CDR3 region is CASSLVVDELFF. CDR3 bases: TGTGCCAGCAGCTTAGTGGTCGACGAGCTGTTTTTT.

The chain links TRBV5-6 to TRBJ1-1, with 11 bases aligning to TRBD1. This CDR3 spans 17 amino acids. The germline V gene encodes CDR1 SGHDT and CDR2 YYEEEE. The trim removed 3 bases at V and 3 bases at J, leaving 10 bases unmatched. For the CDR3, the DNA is TGTGCCAGCAGCTCCCGGGACAGGGGGGTGTCGGACACTGAAGCTTTCTTT. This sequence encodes CASSSRDRGVSDTEAFF.

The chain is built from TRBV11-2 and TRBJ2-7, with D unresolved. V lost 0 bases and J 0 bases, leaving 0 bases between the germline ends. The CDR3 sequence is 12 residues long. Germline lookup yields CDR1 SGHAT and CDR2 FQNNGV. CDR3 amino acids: CASSLDSYEQYF. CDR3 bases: TGTGCCAGCAGCTTAGACTCCTACGAGCAGTACTTC.

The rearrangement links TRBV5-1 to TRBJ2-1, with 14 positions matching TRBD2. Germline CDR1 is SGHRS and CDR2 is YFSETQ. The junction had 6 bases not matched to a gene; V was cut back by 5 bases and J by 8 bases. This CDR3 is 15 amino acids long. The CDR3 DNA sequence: TGCGCCAGCAGTCAAGGACTAGCGGGGGGCGATGAGCAGTTCTTC. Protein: CASSQGLAGGDEQFF.

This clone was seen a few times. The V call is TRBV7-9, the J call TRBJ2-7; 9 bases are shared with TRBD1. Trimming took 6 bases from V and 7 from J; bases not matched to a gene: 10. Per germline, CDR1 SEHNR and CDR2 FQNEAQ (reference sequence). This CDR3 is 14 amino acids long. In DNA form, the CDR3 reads TGTGCCAGCAGTTCAACAGGGGGCGGAAGTGAGCAGTACTTC. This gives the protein CASSSTGGGSEQYF.

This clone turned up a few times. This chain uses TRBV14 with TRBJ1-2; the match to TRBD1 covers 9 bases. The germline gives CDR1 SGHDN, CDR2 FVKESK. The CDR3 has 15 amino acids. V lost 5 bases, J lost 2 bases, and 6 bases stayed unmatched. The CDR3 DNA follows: TGTGCCAGCAGCGCCTTCGGACAGGGGAACTATGGCTACACCTTC. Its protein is CASSAFGQGNYGYTF.

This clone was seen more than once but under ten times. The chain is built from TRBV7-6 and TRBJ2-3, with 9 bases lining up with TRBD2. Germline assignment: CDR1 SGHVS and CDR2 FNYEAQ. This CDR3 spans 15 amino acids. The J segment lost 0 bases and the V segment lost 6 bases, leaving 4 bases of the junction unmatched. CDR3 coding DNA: TGTGCCAGCAGGCAAACTAGCGGGAGCACAGATACGCAGTATTTT. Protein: CASRQTSGSTDTQYF.

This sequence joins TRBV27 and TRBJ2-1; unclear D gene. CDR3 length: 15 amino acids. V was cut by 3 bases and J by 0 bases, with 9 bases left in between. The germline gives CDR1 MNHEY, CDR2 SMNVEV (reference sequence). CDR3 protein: CASSLGLYSYNEQFF. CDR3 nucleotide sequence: TGTGCCAGCAGTTTGGGGTTATACTCCTACAATGAGCAGTTCTTC.

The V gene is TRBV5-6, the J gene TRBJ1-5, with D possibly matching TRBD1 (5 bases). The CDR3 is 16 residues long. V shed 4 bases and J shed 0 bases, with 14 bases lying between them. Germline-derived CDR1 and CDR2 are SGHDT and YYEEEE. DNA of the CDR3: TGTGCCAGCAGCCCATGGGGGGTCCTTAGCAATCAGCCCCAGCATTTT. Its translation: CASSPWGVLSNQPQHF.

The CDR3 protein is CASSFLGRGSYEQYF. CDR3 DNA: TGTGCCAGCAGTTTCCTTGGGCGGGGATCCTACGAGCAGTACTTC. This sequence joins TRBV6-6 and TRBJ2-7; a weak D match, TRBD2 (6 bases). There are 15 residues in the CDR3. Looked up from germline, CDR1 is MNHNY and CDR2 is SVGAGI (reference sequence). Trimming took off 4 bases at V and 1 base at J, with 14 bases between the two ends.

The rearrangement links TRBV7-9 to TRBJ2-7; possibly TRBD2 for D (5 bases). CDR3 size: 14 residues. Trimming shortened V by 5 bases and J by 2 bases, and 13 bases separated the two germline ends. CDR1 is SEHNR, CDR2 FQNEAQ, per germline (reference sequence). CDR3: CASSPAAGTYEQYF. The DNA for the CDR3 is TGTGCCAGCAGCCCTGCAGCCGGGACCTACGAGCAGTACTTC.

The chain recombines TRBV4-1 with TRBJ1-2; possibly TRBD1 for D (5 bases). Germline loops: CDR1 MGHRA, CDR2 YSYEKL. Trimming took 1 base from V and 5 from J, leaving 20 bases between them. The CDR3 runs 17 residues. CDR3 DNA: TGCGCCAGCAGCCAAGGGACAAGATTAGGCGAGGCGTATGGCTACACCTTC. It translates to CASSQGTRLGEAYGYTF.

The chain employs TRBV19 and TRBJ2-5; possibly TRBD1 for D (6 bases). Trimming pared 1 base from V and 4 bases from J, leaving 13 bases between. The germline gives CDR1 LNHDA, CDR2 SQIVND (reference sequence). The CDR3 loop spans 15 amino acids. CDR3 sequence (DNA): TGTGCCAGTAGTATAGTCTTCAGGGGACGAGAGACCCAGTACTTC. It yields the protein CASSIVFRGRETQYF.

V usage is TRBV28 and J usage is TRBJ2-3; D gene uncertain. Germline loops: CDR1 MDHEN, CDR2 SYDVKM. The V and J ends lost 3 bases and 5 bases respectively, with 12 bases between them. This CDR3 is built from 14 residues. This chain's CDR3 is CASSFNFGRDTQYF. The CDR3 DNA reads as TGTGCCAGCAGTTTTAATTTTGGAAGAGATACGCAGTATTTT.

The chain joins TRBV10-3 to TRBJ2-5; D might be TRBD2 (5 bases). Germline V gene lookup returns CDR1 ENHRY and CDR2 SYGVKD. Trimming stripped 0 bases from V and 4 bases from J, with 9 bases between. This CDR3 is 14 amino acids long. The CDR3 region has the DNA TGTGCCATCAGTGAGTCGGGGAGAGGAGAGACCCAGTACTTC. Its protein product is CAISESGRGETQYF.

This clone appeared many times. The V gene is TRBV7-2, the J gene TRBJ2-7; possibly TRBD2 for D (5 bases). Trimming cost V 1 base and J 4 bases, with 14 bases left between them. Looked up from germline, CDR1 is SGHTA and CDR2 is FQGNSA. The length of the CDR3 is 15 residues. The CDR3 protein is CASSLGPGWVYEQYF. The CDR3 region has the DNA TGTGCCAGCAGCTTAGGGCCGGGATGGGTGTACGAGCAGTACTTC.